What follows are 17 T cell receptor beta chains derived from one specimen sequenced in a study of identical twins. TCRdb ran MiXCR on the 5' RACE reads and lists one entry per CDR3 protein. The sample has 640,000 or so distinct CDR3 sequences, 6% to 6.5% seen once. The sequencing sample was made of naive T cells sorted from blood. Source of these receptors: a young man in good health.

The gene calls are TRBV29-1 and TRBJ2-3, with TRBD2 matching 9 bases. There are 14 residues in the CDR3. CDR1 SQVTM and CDR2 ANQGSEA come from the germline V gene. Trimming cost V 3 bases and J 0 bases; bases outside gene matches: 1. As DNA, the CDR3 is TGCAGCGTTGATACTAGCGGGAGCACAGATACGCAGTATTTT. Amino acids: CSVDTSGSTDTQYF.

This clonotype was seen more than once but under ten times. V usage is TRBV5-1 and J usage is TRBJ1-1; no clear D. Germline V gives CDR1 SGHRS, CDR2 YFSETQ. CDR3 length: 14 amino acids. V gave up 4 bases and J gave up 0 bases, with 10 bases separating them. CDR3 in amino acids: CASSPVSLNTEAFF. CDR3 DNA sequence: TGCGCCAGCAGCCCGGTTTCTCTGAACACTGAAGCTTTCTTT. The entire variable domain, with the rest obtained from reference TRBV5-1 and TRBJ1-1, is as follows: KAGVTQTPRYLIKTRGQQVTLSCSPISGHRSVSWYQQTPGQGLQFLFEYFSETQRNKGNFPGRFSGRQFSNSRSEMNVSTLELGDSALYLCASSPVSLNTEAFFGQGTRLTVV.

This clonotype was counted at least ten times. CDR3 residues: CASSKTGTGFRQPQHF. CDR3 bases: TGTGCCAGCAGCAAGACCGGGACAGGGTTCCGCCAGCCCCAGCATTTT. The chain links TRBV12-3 or TRBV12-4 to TRBJ1-5, with 9 positions matching TRBD1. The CDR3 contains 16 residues. The V gene end was trimmed by 6 bases and the J gene end by 7 bases; junction bases not matched to a gene: 13.

This clonotype was picked up many times. The V and J genes are TRBV20-1 and TRBJ1-3; 10 bases are shared with TRBD1. CDR1 DFQATT and CDR2 SNEGSKA come from the germline V gene (reference sequence). The CDR3 runs 16 residues. V dropped 0 bases and J dropped 3; count of bases not matched to a gene: 5. CDR3 region: CSARDPGQGNGNTIYF. In DNA form, the CDR3 reads TGCAGTGCTAGAGATCCGGGACAGGGGAATGGAAACACCATATATTTT.

This clonotype has at least ten counts. The genes are TRBV20-1 and TRBJ2-7, with 9 bases matching TRBD2. Germline V gene sequence: CDR1 DFQATT, CDR2 SNEGSKA (reference sequence). The CDR3 has 14 residues. V lost 3 bases to trimming and J lost 6 bases; unmatched junction nucleotides: 9. This CDR3 is CSARASGMLAEQYF. The CDR3 nucleotides are TGCAGTGCTAGGGCTAGCGGGATGCTTGCCGAGCAGTACTTC.

The rearrangement uses TRBV7-2 and TRBJ2-2; 11 positions agree with TRBD2. V shed 5 bases and J 11 bases; nucleotides not matched to a gene: 7. CDR3 size: 14 residues. Looked up from germline, CDR1 is SGHTA and CDR2 is FQGNSA. In DNA, the CDR3 is TGTGCCAGCAGCCCCAACGGACTAGCGGGCGAGCTGTTTTTT. Translating it yields CASSPNGLAGELFF.

The table lists this clonotype with a few counts. V is TRBV5-1 and J is TRBJ2-3; a possible D gene is TRBD1 (6 bases). Trimming left V 1 base short and J 4 bases short, with 13 bases between. Germline lookup yields CDR1 SGHRS and CDR2 YFSETQ. The CDR3 spans 15 residues. This chain's CDR3 is CASSLSHRAPDTQYF. DNA of the CDR3: TGCGCCAGCAGCTTGAGTCACAGGGCCCCAGATACGCAGTATTTT.

This clonotype was seen at least ten times. The chain joins TRBV24-1 to TRBJ2-1, with 8 bases fitting TRBD1. The germline V gene has CDR1 KGHDR and CDR2 SFDVKD. The CDR3 covers 16 residues. Trimming cost V 5 bases and J 8 bases; bases outside gene matches: 13. The CDR3 coding sequence is TGTGCCACCAGTGGAGGAGGACAGGGAGTGGGCCATGAGCAGTTCTTC. Its translation is CATSGGGQGVGHEQFF.

This clonotype showed up many times. The chain's CDR3 is CASSSTGGGQPQHF. The CDR3 DNA follows: TGCGCCAGCAGCTCAACAGGGGGAGGTCAGCCCCAGCATTTT. The chain carries TRBV5-1 and TRBJ1-5; 8 bases match TRBD1. The V segment lost 3 bases and the J segment 6 bases; nucleotides outside the gene matches: 5. Germline V gene sequence: CDR1 SGHRS, CDR2 YFSETQ. The CDR3 is made up of 14 amino acids.

The chain uses TRBV6-5 and TRBJ1-2, with D perhaps TRBD1 (5 bases). Germline V gene lookup returns CDR1 MNHEY and CDR2 SVGAGI. With 0 bases removed from V and 6 bases from J, the gap between germline ends came to 20 bases. This CDR3 is built from 17 residues. CDR3 region: CASSYSSLSRDRDGYTF. In DNA, the CDR3 is TGTGCCAGCAGTTACTCGAGTCTCAGTCGGGACCGGGATGGCTACACCTTC.

This clonotype has at least ten counts. The chain recombines TRBV20-1 with TRBJ2-1; 8 nucleotides match TRBD2. J gave up 4 bases and V 4 bases, and 12 bases lay outside the gene matches. The CDR3 is 16 amino acids. Germline loops: CDR1 DFQATT, CDR2 SNEGSKA (reference sequence). CDR3: CSAIRREGLRYNEQFF. The CDR3 DNA reads TGCAGTGCTATACGTCGGGAGGGCCTAAGGTACAATGAGCAGTTCTTC.

The rearrangement uses TRBV11-2 and TRBJ2-7, with a possible D match to TRBD1 (6 bases). The CDR3 has 15 amino acids. The ends were cut back, 2 bases at V and 5 bases at J, with 16 bases in the middle. Germline-derived CDR1 and CDR2 are SGHAT and FQNNGV. CDR3 sequence: CASSLLLGGTNEQYV. The DNA for the CDR3 is TGTGCCAGCAGCTTATTATTAGGTGGGACAAACGAGCAGTACGTC.

This clonotype showed up many times. The chain links TRBV7-8 to TRBJ2-1; D might be TRBD2 (6 bases). With 0 bases removed from V and 5 bases from J, the gap between germline ends came to 11 bases. The CDR3 totals 15 residues. Germline V gene lookup returns CDR1 SGHVS and CDR2 FQNEAQ. The CDR3 nucleotides are TGTGCCAGCAGCTTAGCGGGACTCGACCACAATGAGCAGTTCTTC. Protein product: CASSLAGLDHNEQFF.

This clonotype has just a few counts. The CDR3 DNA is TGTGCCAGCAGTTACTCCTACAGGGGTAACTATGGCTACACCTTC. It is translated as CASSYSYRGNYGYTF. The chain couples TRBV6-5 to TRBJ1-2; 7 bases fit TRBD1. The CDR3 extends over 15 amino acids. Trimming at V came to 0 bases and at J to 1 base, leaving 2 bases not matched to a gene. Germline loops: CDR1 MNHEY, CDR2 SVGAGI.

This clonotype was detected a few times. V usage is TRBV5-1 and J usage is TRBJ2-1; 9 bases are shared with TRBD2. The CDR3 has 14 residues. V gave up 4 bases and J gave up 12 bases; unmatched junction bases: 11. From germline, CDR1 is SGHRS and CDR2 YFSETQ. The CDR3 here is CASSLKTSGGGQFF. The CDR3 DNA follows: TGCGCCAGCAGCCTAAAGACTAGCGGAGGGGGGCAGTTCTTC.

This clonotype has at least ten counts. The chain recombines TRBV5-1 with TRBJ2-7; 12 bases align to TRBD2. CDR3 size: 14 residues. The V segment lost 4 bases and the J segment 6 bases; nucleotides outside the gene matches: 5. Germline CDR1 and CDR2: SGHRS and YFSETQ. This chain's CDR3 is CASSMTSGSSEQYV. The CDR3 nucleotides read TGCGCCAGCAGCATGACTAGCGGGAGTAGCGAGCAGTACGTC.

This clonotype was seen repeatedly, ten times or more. The genes are TRBV9 and TRBJ2-2; D uncertain. The germline gives CDR1 SGDLS, CDR2 YYNGEE. V lost 3 bases and J 3 bases, leaving 3 bases between the germline ends. The length of the CDR3 is 12 residues. CDR3 residues: CASSGYTGELFF. CDR3 in DNA: TGTGCCAGCAGCGGGTACACCGGGGAGCTGTTTTTT.